This TCR beta chain was sequenced during a study of monozygotic twins with inflammatory bowel disease. On this clonotype: The antigen remains unidentified.

The CDR3 extends over 13 amino acids. Germline V gene sequence: CDR1 DFQATT, CDR2 SNEGSKA (reference sequence). For each CDR3 protein, TCRdb gives one entry from its re-call of the 5' RACE reads, without DNA. The clone table shows roughly 120,000 distinct CDR3 sequences, with the ten largest holding 9.5% to 15%. Whole blood served as the source of total RNA, and no T cell sorting took place. Points from the study as a whole: Comparison of concordant versus discordant twins revealed no difference in repertoire similarity, possibly due to limited power.

The sequenced sample was blood. The TCR originated in a human donor with ulcerative colitis or Crohn's disease, or a healthy co-twin of an affected twin (not recorded which). The chain couples TRBV20-1 to TRBJ2-1; TCRdb's D gene call, TRBD2, goes unchecked for lack of DNA. CDR3 loop: CSWTSGSDNEQFF.